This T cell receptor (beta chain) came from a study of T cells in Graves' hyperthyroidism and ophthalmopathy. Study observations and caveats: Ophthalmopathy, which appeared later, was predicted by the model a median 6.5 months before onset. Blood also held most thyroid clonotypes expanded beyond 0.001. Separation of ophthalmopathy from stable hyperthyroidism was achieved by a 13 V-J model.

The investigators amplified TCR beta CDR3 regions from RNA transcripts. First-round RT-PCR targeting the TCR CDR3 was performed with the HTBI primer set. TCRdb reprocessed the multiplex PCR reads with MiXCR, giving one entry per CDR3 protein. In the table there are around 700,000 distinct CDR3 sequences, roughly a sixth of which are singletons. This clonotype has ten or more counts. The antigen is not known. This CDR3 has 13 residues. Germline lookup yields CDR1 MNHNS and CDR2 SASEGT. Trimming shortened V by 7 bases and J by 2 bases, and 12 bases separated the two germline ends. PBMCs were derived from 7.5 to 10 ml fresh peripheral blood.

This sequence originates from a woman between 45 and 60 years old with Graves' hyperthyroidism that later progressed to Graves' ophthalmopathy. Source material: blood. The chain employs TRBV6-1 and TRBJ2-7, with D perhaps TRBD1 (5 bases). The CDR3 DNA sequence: TGTGCCAGCACGTTAGACAGAGCCTACGAGCAGTACTTC. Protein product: CASTLDRAYEQYF.